Sequencing of this T cell receptor beta chain was carried out in a study of T cell repertoires in cytomegalovirus infection. About the research overall: Carrying CMV and the relevant HLA type showed in public TCR beta signatures.

Germline V gives CDR1 SGHDT, CDR2 YYEEEE. V was trimmed by 0 bases and J by 7 bases, leaving 17 bases between them. This CDR3 has 16 amino acids. TCRdb redid the calling of the reads with MiXCR, one entry per CDR3 protein. The profile shows some 300,000 distinct CDR3 sequences, about 9.1% of them singletons. The study, taken as a whole, reports: There were carriers of CMV plus the relevant HLA, and cumulative public TCR beta family frequency identified them.

Points on this clonotype: The antigen remains unidentified.

The receptor was derived from a human donor in good health (CMV status not recorded). Some clones in this sample may be carry-over from other donors' samples. The sequencing input was PBMCs. This chain joins TRBV5-6 and TRBJ2-1; D remains ambiguous. In nucleotides, the CDR3 is TGTGCCAGCAGCTTGGGTTTTGAGGCCGGCCTAAATGAGCAGTTCTTC. As protein: CASSLGFEAGLNEQFF.